This entry features one T cell receptor (beta chain) sequence. Its specific antigen is unknown. No quality values exist for individual bases; no much larger clone is one base distant. Genomic DNA was extracted from sorted cells for sequencing of the TCRbeta CDR3 region. The immunoSEQ Assay was used for sequencing of TCRbeta CDR3 regions. TCRdb retrieved this table from immuneACCESS and kept in-frame rearrangements only. Not all clones are present; in checked studies, unresolved V genes account for under half, and no reason is known for the remainder. This sample has about 55,000 clones in its table, and approximately 83% of those were observed once. The ten largest account for about an eighth of the sample. The data originate from a study of OX40 agonist ivuxolimab in advanced cancers. In terms of the full investigation: Ivuxolimab was an agonistic, fully human IgG2 monoclonal antibody directed against OX40 (CD134), a costimulatory receptor. Of the 50 or so patients in dose escalation, some 20 had hepatocellular carcinoma, about 15 had melanoma, 9 had renal cell carcinoma and 9 had head and neck cancer. The point of sequencing TCRbeta in the periphery was to test whether ivuxolimab changed TCR sequence diversity and drove clonal T-cell expansion. Intravenous ivuxolimab was administered to patients every 2 weeks at six dose levels: 0.01, 0.1, 0.3, 1.5, 3 and 10 mg/kg. Partial responses occurred in three dose-escalation patients, of whom one had hepatocellular carcinoma and two had cutaneous melanoma. Patients were allowed to have had prior anti-PD-1, anti-PD-L1 or anti-CTLA-4 therapy, and around 43% of the dose-escalation patients had been treated with checkpoint inhibitors. The dose-escalation cohort was about 86% male with a mean age of about 58 years, ranging from roughly 20 to 80. The monotherapy dose-escalation portion (N ≈ 52 patients) of the phase I ivuxolimab trial is reported in the paper. Results and caveats for the whole study, not just this receptor: After ivuxolimab, more expanded clones were found on average in CD8+ T cells than in CD4+ T cells. Low levels of normalized T-cell clonal expansion were also shown by some nonresponding patients. Antigen specificity was not determined for the clonally expanded peripheral T cells. Clonal expansion of both CD4+ and CD8+ blood T cells was observed from baseline to week 6 at doses 0.1 to 3.0 mg/kg. In partial responders in the 0.1-3.0 mg/kg groups, normalized peripheral clonal expansion was found to be among the lowest, especially among CD8+ T cells.

Patients with a history of autoimmune disease or receiving systemic immunosuppression were excluded from the trial. Peripheral blood for TCR sequencing was drawn from every dose cohort at baseline, at cycle 4 day 1 and at cycle 7 day 1. Samples came from an open-label, multicenter, first-in-human phase I dose-escalation trial of ivuxolimab. Adults with locally advanced or metastatic melanoma, renal cell, hepatocellular, or head and neck squamous cell carcinoma were enrolled in the trial. CD4+ and CD8+ T cells were sorted separately from peripheral blood before TCR sequencing. Trimming takes 2 bases from V and 0 bases from J, and the germline ends sit 8 bases apart. CDR1 and CDR2, looked up from the germline V gene, are ENHRY and SYGVKD. The CDR3 spans 14 residues, from the cysteine through the phenylalanine. Here the CDR3 DNA is all that survives: 42 bases in frame from base 1.

The sequence was obtained from an adult with an advanced solid tumor such as melanoma, head and neck, liver or kidney cancer. Sequenced here: CD4+ or CD8+ T cells sorted from blood, sampled in a trial of the OX40 agonist ivuxolimab. This receptor chain uses TRBV10-3 and TRBJ2-7; matching of 5 bases hints at TRBD2 as the D gene. The DNA is TGTGCCATCAGTGAGGAGGGCGGCTCCTACGAGCAGTACTTC. Its protein reads: CAISEEGGSYEQYF.